The T cell receptor (beta chain) described here comes from a study of cytomegalovirus exposure and HLA in healthy donors. This PCR relied on a set of 60 Vbeta primers and 13 Jbeta primers. Method: immunoSEQ multiplex PCR; TCRdb's copy keeps in-frame clones and lacks some. The table shows around 64,000 clones, with 75% to 80% occurring only once. This clone is categorized as medium-sized (0.01 to 0.1%). What it binds is not known. With 6 bases removed from V and 2 bases from J, the gap between germline ends came to 8 bases. From germline, CDR1 is MNHNS and CDR2 SASEGT. This CDR3 spans 14 amino acids. Study outcomes and limitations: HLA alleles showed associations with roughly 17,000 TCR beta sequences in a later analysis, at a 0.05 false discovery rate. Later analysis associated a missense DCLRE1C variant with TCR beta V- and J-gene trimming. Clonal expansion was found to be greater in HLA-associated TCR beta chains than in equally common others in a later analysis.

The sequence derives from a man younger than 30 in good health and CMV-seropositive. The sample comprised PBMCs. The chain employs TRBV6-1 and TRBJ1-6; D is perhaps TRBD1 (6 bases). The CDR3 region is CASRTGPYNSPLHF. The CDR3 DNA reads TGTGCCAGCAGGACAGGCCCCTATAATTCACCCCTCCACTTT.